This T cell receptor beta chain was captured in a study of blood T cell repertoires in COVID-19. Germline CDR1 is GTSNPN and CDR2 is SVGIG (reference sequence). The CDR3 sequence is 16 residues long. Trimming removed 3 bases at V and 3 bases at J, with 18 bases between. Sequencing was performed with immunoSEQ multiplex PCR; in TCRdb, only in-frame clones are kept and a portion is missing. The table has 100,000 to 150,000 clones, roughly 85% seen once. The source material was peripheral blood. The TCR was taken from a man older than 75 with active or convalescent COVID-19. This sequence joins TRBV30 and TRBJ2-1, with D possibly matching TRBD1 (6 bases). DNA of the CDR3: TGTGCCTGGAGGCGTAAACAGGGTTCCGGCTACAATGAGCAGTTCTTC. Amino acids: CAWRRKQGSGYNEQFF. The full variable domain, its missing parts supplied by reference TRBV30 and TRBJ2-1, is SQTIHQWPATLVQPVGSPLSLECTVEGTSNPNLYWYRQAAGRGLQLLFYSVGIGQISSEVPQNLSASRPQDRQFILSSKKLLLSDSGFYLCAWRRKQGSGYNEQFFGPGTRLTVL.